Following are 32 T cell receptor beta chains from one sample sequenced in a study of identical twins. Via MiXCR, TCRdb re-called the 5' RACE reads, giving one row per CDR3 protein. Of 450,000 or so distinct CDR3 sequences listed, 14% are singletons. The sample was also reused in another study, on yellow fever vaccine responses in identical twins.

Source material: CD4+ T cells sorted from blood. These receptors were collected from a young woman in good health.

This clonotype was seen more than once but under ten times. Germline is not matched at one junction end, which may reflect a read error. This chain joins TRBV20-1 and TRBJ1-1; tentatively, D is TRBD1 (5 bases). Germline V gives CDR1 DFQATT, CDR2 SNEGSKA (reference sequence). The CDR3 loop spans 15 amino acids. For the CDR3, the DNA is TGCAGTGCTCGAGATACGGGACGTCCGAACACTGAAGCTTTCTTT. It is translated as CSARDTGRPNTEAFF.

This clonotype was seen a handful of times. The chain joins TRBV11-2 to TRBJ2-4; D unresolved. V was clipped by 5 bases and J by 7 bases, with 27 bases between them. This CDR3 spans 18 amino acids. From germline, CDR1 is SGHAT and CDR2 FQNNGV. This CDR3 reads CASSRFTLAGVGMNIQYF. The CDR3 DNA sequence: TGTGCCAGCAGCCGATTTACCCTCGCCGGCGTGGGGATGAACATTCAGTACTTC.

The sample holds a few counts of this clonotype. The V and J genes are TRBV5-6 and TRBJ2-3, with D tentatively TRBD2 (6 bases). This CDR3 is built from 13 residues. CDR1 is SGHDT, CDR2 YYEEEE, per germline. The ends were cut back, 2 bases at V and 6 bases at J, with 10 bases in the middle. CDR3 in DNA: TGTGCCAGCAGCTTTCTTAGCGGCGATACGCAGTATTTT. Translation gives CASSFLSGDTQYF.

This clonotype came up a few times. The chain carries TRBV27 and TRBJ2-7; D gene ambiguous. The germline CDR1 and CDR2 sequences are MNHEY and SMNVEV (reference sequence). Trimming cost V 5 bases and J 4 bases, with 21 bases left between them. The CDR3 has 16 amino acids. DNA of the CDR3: TGTGCCAGCAGTGCGCAGTCACCGGATACTACTTACGAGCAGTACTTC. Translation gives CASSAQSPDTTYEQYF.

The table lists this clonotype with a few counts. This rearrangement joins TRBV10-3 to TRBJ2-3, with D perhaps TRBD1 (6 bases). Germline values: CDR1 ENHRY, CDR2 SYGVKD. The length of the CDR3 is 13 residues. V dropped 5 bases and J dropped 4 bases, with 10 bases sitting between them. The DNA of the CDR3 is TGTGCCATCAGTCGACAGGAGGCAGATACGCAGTATTTT. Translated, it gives CAISRQEADTQYF.

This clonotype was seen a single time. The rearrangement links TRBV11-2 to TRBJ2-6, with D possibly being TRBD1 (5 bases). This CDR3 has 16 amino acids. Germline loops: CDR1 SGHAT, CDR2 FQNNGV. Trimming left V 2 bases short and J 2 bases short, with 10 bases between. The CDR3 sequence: CASSLRWGAGANVLTF. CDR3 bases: TGTGCCAGCAGCTTAAGGTGGGGCGCTGGGGCCAACGTCCTGACTTTC. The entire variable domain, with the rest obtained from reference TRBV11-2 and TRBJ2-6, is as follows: EAGVAQSPRYKIIEKRQSVAFWCNPISGHATLYWYQQILGQGPKLLIQFQNNGVVDDSQLPKDRFSAERLKGVDSTLKIQPAKLEDSAVYLCASSLRWGAGANVLTFGAGSRLTVL.

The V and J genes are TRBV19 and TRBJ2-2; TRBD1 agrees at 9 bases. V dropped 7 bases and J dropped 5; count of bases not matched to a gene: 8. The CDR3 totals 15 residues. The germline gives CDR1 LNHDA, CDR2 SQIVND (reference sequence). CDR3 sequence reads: CASTLTGQGTGELFF. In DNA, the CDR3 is TGTGCCAGTACCCTTACCGGACAGGGGACCGGGGAGCTGTTTTTT.

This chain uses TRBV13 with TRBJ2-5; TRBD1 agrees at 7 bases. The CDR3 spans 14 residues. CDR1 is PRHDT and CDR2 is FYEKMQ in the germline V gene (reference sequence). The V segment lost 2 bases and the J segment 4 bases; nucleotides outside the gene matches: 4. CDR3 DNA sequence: TGTGCCAGCAGCTTACGCAGACAGGGAGAGACCCAGTACTTC. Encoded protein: CASSLRRQGETQYF. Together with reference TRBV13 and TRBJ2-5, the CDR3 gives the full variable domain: AAGVIQSPRHLIKEKRETATLKCYPIPRHDTVYWYQQGPGQDPQFLISFYEKMQSDKGSIPDRFSAQQFSDYHSELNMSSLELGDSALYFCASSLRRQGETQYFGPGTRLLVL.

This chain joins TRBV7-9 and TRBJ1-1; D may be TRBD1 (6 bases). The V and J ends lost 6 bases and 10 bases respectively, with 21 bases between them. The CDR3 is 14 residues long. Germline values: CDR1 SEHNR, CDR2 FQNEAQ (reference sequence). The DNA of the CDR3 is TGTGCCAGCAGTAGGGACATTTCTCATGGCTCAGCTTTCTTT. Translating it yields CASSRDISHGSAFF.

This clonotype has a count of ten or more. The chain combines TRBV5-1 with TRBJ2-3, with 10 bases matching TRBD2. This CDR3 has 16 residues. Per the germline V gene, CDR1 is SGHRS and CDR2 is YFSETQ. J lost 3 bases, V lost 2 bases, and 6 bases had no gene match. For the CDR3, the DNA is TGCGCCAGCAGCTTTCTCCCTAGCGGGAGTACAGATACGCAGTATTTT. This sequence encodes CASSFLPSGSTDTQYF. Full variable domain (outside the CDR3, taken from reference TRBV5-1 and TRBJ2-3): KAGVTQTPRYLIKTRGQQVTLSCSPISGHRSVSWYQQTPGQGLQFLFEYFSETQRNKGNFPGRFSGRQFSNSRSEMNVSTLELGDSALYLCASSFLPSGSTDTQYFGPGTRLTVL.

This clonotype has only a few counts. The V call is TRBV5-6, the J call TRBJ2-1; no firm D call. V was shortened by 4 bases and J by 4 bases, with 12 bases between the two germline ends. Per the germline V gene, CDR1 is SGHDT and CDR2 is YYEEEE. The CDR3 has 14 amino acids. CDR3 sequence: CASSIFGVYNEQFF. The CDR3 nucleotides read TGTGCCAGCAGCATTTTTGGGGTGTACAATGAGCAGTTCTTC.

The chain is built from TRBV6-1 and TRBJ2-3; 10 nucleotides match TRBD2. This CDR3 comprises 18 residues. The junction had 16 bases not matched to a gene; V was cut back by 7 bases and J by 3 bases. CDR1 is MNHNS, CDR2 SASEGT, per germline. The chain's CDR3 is CASTQRGVAGGGTDTQYF. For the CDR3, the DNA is TGTGCCAGCACCCAAAGGGGGGTAGCGGGGGGAGGGACAGATACGCAGTATTTT.

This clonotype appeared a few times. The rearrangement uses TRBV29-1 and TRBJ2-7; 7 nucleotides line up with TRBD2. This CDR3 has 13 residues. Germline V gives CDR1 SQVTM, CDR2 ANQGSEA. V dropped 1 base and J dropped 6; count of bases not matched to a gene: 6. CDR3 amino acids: CSVEGPGGPEQYF. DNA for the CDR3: TGCAGCGTTGAAGGCCCGGGAGGTCCCGAGCAGTACTTC.

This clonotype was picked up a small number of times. In nucleotides, the CDR3 is TGCGCCAGCAGCTTGGTGGTTAAAACAGATACGCAGTATTTT. Translated: CASSLVVKTDTQYF. The chain links TRBV5-1 to TRBJ2-3; D remains unclear. CDR3 length: 14 residues. Germline assignment: CDR1 SGHRS and CDR2 YFSETQ. The V end lost 0 bases, the J end lost 3 bases, and 8 bases lay between the germline ends.

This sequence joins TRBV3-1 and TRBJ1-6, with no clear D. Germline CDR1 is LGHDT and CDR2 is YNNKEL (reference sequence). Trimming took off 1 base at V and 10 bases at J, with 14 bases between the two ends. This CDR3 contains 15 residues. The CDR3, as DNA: TGTGCCAGCAGCCAAGGTGAGGCCGCAGGATCACCCCTCCACTTT. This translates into CASSQGEAAGSPLHF.

CDR3 nucleotides: TGCGCCAGCAGTGTACAGGGACTTGCAACTAATGAAAAACTGTTTTTT. It yields the protein CASSVQGLATNEKLFF. V gene TRBV10-2 combines with J gene TRBJ1-4; D is possibly TRBD1 (6 bases). Germline V gene sequence: CDR1 WSHSY, CDR2 SAAADI. The CDR3 totals 16 residues. V was cut by 4 bases and J by 0 bases, with 12 bases left in between.

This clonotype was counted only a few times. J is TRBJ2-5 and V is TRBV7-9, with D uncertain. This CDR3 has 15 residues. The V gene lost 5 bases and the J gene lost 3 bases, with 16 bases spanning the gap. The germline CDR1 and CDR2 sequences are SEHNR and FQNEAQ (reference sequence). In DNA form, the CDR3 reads TGTGCCAGCAGCCCCCCGGGCCAGGCAAAAGAGACCCAGTACTTC. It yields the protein CASSPPGQAKETQYF.

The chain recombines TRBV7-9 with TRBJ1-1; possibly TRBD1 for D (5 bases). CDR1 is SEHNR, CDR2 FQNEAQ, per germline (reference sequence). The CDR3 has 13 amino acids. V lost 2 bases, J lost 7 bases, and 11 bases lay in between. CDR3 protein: CASSLIGDFEAFF. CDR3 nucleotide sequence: TGTGCCAGCAGCTTAATAGGGGACTTTGAAGCTTTCTTT.

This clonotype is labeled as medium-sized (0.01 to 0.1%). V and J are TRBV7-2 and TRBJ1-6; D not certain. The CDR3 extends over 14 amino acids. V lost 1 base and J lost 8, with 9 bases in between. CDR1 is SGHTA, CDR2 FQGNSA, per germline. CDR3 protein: CASSLEAVDSPLHF. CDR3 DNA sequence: TGTGCCAGCAGCTTAGAGGCAGTGGATTCACCCCTCCACTTT.

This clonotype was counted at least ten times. The CDR3 DNA sequence: TGTGCCAGCTCACCCTGGACCGGTCAGCAGGAGACCCAGTACTTC. Translation: CASSPWTGQQETQYF. The J gene is TRBJ2-5, the V gene TRBV18; D is undetermined. Germline V CDR1 and CDR2: KGHSH, LQKENI. Trimming removed 3 bases from V and 5 bases from J, with 16 bases in between. The CDR3 sequence is 15 residues long. Combining the CDR3 with reference TRBV18 and TRBJ2-5 gives the whole variable domain NAGVMQNPRHLVRRRGQEARLRCSPMKGHSHVYWYRQLPEEGLKFMVYLQKENIIDESGMPKERFSAEFPKEGPSILRIQQVVRGDSAAYFCASSPWTGQQETQYFGPGTRLLVL.

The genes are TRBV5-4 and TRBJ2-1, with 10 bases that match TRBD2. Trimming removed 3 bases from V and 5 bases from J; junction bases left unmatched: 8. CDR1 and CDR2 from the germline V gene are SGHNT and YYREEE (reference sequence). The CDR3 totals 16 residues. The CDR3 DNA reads TGTGCCAGCAGCTGGAAGAGCGGGGGGGCTAACAATGAGCAGTTCTTC. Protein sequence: CASSWKSGGANNEQFF.

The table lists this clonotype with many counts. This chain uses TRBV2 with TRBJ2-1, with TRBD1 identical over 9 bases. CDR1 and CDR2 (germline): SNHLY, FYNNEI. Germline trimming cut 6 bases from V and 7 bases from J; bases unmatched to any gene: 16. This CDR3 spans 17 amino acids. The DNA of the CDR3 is TGTGCCAGCAGCAAGGGACGTGCCGGGACAGGGTGGAATGAGCAGTTCTTC. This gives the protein CASSKGRAGTGWNEQFF.

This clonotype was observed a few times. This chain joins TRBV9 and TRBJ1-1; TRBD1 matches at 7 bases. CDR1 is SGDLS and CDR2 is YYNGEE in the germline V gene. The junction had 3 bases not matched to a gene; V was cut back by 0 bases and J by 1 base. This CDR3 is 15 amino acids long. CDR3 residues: CASSVVDRANTEAFF. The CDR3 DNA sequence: TGTGCCAGCAGCGTAGTAGACAGGGCGAACACTGAAGCTTTCTTT. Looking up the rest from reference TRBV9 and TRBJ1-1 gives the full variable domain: DSGVTQTPKHLITATGQRVTLRCSPRSGDLSVYWYQQSLDQGLQFLIQYYNGEERAKGNILERFSAQQFPDLHSELNLSSLELGDSALYFCASSVVDRANTEAFFGQGTRLTVV.

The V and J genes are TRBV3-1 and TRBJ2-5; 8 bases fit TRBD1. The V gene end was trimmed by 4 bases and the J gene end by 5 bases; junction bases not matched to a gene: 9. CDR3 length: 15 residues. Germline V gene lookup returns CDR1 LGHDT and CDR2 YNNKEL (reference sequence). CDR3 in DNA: TGTGCCAGCAGCCGGCCAGGACAGGGAGGCGAGACCCAGTACTTC. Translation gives CASSRPGQGGETQYF.

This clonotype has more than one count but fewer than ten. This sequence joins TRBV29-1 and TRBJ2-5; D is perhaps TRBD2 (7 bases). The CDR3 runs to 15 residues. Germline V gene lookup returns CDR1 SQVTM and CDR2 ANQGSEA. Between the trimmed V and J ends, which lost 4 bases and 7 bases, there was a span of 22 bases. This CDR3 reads CSVVGGPVREGTQYF. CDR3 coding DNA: TGCAGCGTTGTGGGGGGGCCAGTTAGAGAAGGGACCCAGTACTTC.

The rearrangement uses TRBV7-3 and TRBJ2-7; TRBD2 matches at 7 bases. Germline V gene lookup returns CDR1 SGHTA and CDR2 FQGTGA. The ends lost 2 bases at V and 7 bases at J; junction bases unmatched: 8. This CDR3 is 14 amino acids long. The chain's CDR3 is CASSLSAGSREQYF. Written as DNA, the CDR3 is TGTGCCAGCAGCTTATCAGCGGGGTCAAGAGAGCAGTACTTC.

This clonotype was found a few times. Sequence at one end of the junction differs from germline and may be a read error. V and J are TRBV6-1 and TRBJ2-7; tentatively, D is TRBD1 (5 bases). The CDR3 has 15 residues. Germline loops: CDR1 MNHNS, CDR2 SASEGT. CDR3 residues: CASSEGQGPFYEQYF. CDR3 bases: TGTGCCAGCAGCGAAGGTCAGGGTCCCTTCTACGAGCAGTACTTC.

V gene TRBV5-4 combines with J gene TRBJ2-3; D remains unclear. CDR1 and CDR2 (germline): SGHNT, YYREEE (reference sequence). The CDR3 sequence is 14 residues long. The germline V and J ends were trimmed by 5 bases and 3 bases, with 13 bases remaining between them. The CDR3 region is CASRAQRTTDTQYF. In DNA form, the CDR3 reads TGTGCCAGCAGGGCCCAGAGGACGACAGATACGCAGTATTTT.

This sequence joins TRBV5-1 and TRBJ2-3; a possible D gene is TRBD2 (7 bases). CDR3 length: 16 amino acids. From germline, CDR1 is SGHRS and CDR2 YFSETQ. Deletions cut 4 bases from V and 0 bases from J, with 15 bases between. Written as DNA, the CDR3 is TGCGCCAGCAGCCGAGAGGGGGGGGCGAGCACAGATACGCAGTATTTT. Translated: CASSREGGASTDTQYF.

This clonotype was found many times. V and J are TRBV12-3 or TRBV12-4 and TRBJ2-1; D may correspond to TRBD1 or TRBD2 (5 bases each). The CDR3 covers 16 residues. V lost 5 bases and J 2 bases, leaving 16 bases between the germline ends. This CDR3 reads CASSGQGAVTYNEQFF. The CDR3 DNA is TGTGCCAGCAGTGGCCAGGGAGCGGTTACCTACAATGAGCAGTTCTTC.

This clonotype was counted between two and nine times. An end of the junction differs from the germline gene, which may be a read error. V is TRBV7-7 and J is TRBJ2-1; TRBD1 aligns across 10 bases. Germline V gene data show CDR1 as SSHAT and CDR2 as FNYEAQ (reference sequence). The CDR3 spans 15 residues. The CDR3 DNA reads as TGTGCTAGCAGCCCCCGGGGACAGGGGTTCAATGAGCAGTTCTTC. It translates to CASSPRGQGFNEQFF.

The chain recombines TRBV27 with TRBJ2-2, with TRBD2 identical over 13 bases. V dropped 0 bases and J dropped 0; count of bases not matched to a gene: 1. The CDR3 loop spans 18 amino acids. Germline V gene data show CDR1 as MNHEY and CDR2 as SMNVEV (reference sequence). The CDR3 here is CASSLSTSGRSNTGELFF. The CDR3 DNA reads TGTGCCAGCAGTTTATCGACTAGCGGGAGGTCGAACACCGGGGAGCTGTTTTTT.